The present entry profiles one T cell receptor beta chain with its context. Its antigen is undetermined. This record belongs to a study of shared clonotypes between healthy human individuals. Whole-study results and caveats: The generation probabilities recorded for non-shared clonotypes fell below those of clonotypes shared by all four donors.

V lost 6 bases and J lost 9; bases outside the gene matches: 9. CDR1 is MDHEN, CDR2 SYDVKM, per germline. The CDR3 covers 14 residues. Method: immunoSEQ multiplex PCR; TCRdb's copy keeps in-frame clones and lacks some. The sample has roughly 2 million clones; 90% to 97% are singletons. All participating donors were Caucasian adults from Nashville, Tennessee. Sample: naive CD4+ T cells sorted from blood. As to subset: CD45RA+ positively selected. This chain links TRBV28 with TRBJ1-4, with 8 bases fitting TRBD1. The TCR was taken from a man younger than 35 in good health. CDR3 in amino acids: CASRNRGESQKLFF. In DNA form, the CDR3 reads TGTGCCAGCAGGAACAGGGGGGAGAGCCAAAAACTGTTTTTT.